The 21 T cell receptor beta chains in this list originate from one sample, sequenced in a study of blood T cells in healthy people across ages. The authors ran a second PCR of roughly 6 to 12 cycles using a sample-barcoded 5' primer and a J-beta primer mix. TCRdb re-called the 5' RACE reads through MiXCR, storing one row per CDR3 protein. The sample yields about a million distinct CDR3 sequences, 40% to 60% seen once. Sequencing was performed on blood. The receptors were gathered from a man aged 30 to 39 in good health.

This clonotype was recorded a few times. V gene TRBV9 combines with J gene TRBJ2-1; the match to TRBD2 covers 9 bases. CDR3 length: 15 amino acids. Germline trimming cut 4 bases from V and 8 bases from J; bases unmatched to any gene: 10. Germline V gene lookup returns CDR1 SGDLS and CDR2 YYNGEE. CDR3 DNA: TGTGCCAGCAGCTCTTCCGGGACTAGCAACGATGAGCAGTTCTTC. It encodes CASSSSGTSNDEQFF.

The chain employs TRBV4-2 and TRBJ2-5; no clear D gene. The length of the CDR3 is 13 residues. V was clipped by 1 base and J by 5 bases, with 8 bases between them. The germline V gene has CDR1 LGHNA and CDR2 YNFKEQ. Written as DNA, the CDR3 is TGTGCCAGCAGCCAAGTGATCGGGGAGACCCAGTACTTC. Its translation: CASSQVIGETQYF.

The chain links TRBV5-1 to TRBJ2-1, with 8 nucleotides matching TRBD2. Per the germline V gene, CDR1 is SGHRS and CDR2 is YFSETQ. With 6 bases clipped from V and 5 bases from J, the junction kept 10 bases outside the gene matches. This CDR3 is built from 15 residues. CDR3 in DNA: TGCGCCAGCACCCCACATAGCGGGGAGAACAATGAGCAGTTCTTC. Translated: CASTPHSGENNEQFF.

This clonotype was counted between two and nine times. V usage is TRBV9 and J usage is TRBJ1-6; D is unclear. Germline CDR1 and CDR2: SGDLS and YYNGEE. The V end was cut by 2 bases, the J end by 9 bases, with 9 bases between. This CDR3 comprises 13 residues. Here the CDR3 reads CASSVERVSPLHF. CDR3 nucleotide sequence: TGTGCCAGCAGCGTCGAAAGGGTTTCACCCCTCCACTTT.

This clonotype was counted only a few times. The V gene is TRBV20-1, the J gene TRBJ2-7, with 7 bases that match TRBD1. The CDR3 totals 12 residues. Losses at the gene ends were 7 bases for V and 3 bases for J; bases not matched to a gene: 6. Germline assignment: CDR1 DFQATT and CDR2 SNEGSKA (reference sequence). CDR3 sequence (DNA): TGCAGTGGAAACCCAGGGGGCTACGAGCAGTACTTC. Translation: CSGNPGGYEQYF.

This clonotype was detected a few times. This chain joins TRBV5-1 and TRBJ2-7, with TRBD2 matching 7 bases. CDR1 and CDR2 from the germline V gene are SGHRS and YFSETQ. Unmatched junction bases numbered 2, after V lost 3 bases and J lost 5 bases. This CDR3 has 12 amino acids. The CDR3 coding sequence is TGCGCCAGCAGCTGGGCGGGGGACGAGCAGTACTTC. Translating gives CASSWAGDEQYF. The whole variable domain, remainder taken from reference TRBV5-1 and TRBJ2-7, is KAGVTQTPRYLIKTRGQQVTLSCSPISGHRSVSWYQQTPGQGLQFLFEYFSETQRNKGNFPGRFSGRQFSNSRSEMNVSTLELGDSALYLCASSWAGDEQYFGPGTRLTVT.

V usage is TRBV7-2 and J usage is TRBJ2-7; 9 nucleotides line up with TRBD2. The DNA matches TRBJ2-5 better at its end, which makes the J call doubtful. The germline CDR1 and CDR2 sequences are SGHTA and FQGNSA. The CDR3 runs to 15 residues. The CDR3 DNA is TGTGCCAGCAGCTTCCCAGCGGGGGGAGGAGAGACCCAGTACTTC. The encoded protein is CASSFPAGGGETQYF.

The chain links TRBV10-3 to TRBJ2-6; 8 bases line up with TRBD1. The ends lost 4 bases at V and 0 bases at J; junction bases unmatched: 17. In germline, CDR1 is ENHRY, CDR2 SYGVKD. This CDR3 is 21 amino acids long. The CDR3 reads CAISARITTGQVISGANVLTF. The CDR3 DNA sequence: TGTGCCATCAGTGCCAGGATCACGACGGGACAGGTTATCTCTGGGGCCAACGTCCTGACTTTC.

CDR3 sequence reads: CASRPALQGSNEQFF. In nucleotides, the CDR3 is TGTGCCAGCAGACCCGCCTTACAGGGGTCGAATGAGCAGTTCTTC. The V and J genes are TRBV12-3 or TRBV12-4 and TRBJ2-1, with 7 bases matching TRBD1. CDR3 length: 15 amino acids. V gave up 6 bases and J gave up 7 bases; unmatched junction bases: 12.

V is TRBV4-1 and J is TRBJ2-1, with D unresolved. The germline CDR1 and CDR2 sequences are MGHRA and YSYEKL. Between the trimmed V and J ends, which lost 0 bases and 7 bases, there was a span of 10 bases. This CDR3 comprises 14 residues. The CDR3 here is CASSQDRTVNEQFF. The CDR3 nucleotides read TGCGCCAGCAGCCAAGATCGAACTGTTAATGAGCAGTTCTTC.

The V and J genes are TRBV3-1 and TRBJ1-1; tentative D call: TRBD1 (5 bases). The CDR3 totals 14 residues. Germline V gives CDR1 LGHDT, CDR2 YNNKEL (reference sequence). Trimming cost V 1 base and J 6 bases, with 12 bases left between them. CDR3 DNA: TGTGCCAGCAGCCAAGTCTTCGGGGCCTCTGAAGCTTTCTTT. This encodes CASSQVFGASEAFF. Using reference TRBV3-1 and TRBJ1-1 for the parts outside the CDR3, the full variable domain is DTAVSQTPKYLVTQMGNDKSIKCEQNLGHDTMYWYKQDSKKFLKIMFSYNNKELIINETVPNRFSPKSPDKAHLNLHINSLELGDSAVYFCASSQVFGASEAFFGQGTRLTVV.

This clonotype appeared many times. The V call is TRBV27, the J call TRBJ2-1; perhaps TRBD2 as D (5 bases). Looked up from germline, CDR1 is MNHEY and CDR2 is SMNVEV (reference sequence). CDR3 length equals 13 residues. V was cut by 6 bases and J by 3 bases, with 9 bases left in between. The CDR3 protein is CASSLEGYNEQFF. The CDR3, as DNA: TGTGCCAGCAGCTTAGAGGGCTACAATGAGCAGTTCTTC.

This clonotype came up once. The chain uses TRBV3-1 and TRBJ1-6; D not certain. Germline V CDR1 and CDR2: LGHDT, YNNKEL (reference sequence). CDR3 length equals 11 residues. Trimming took off 3 bases at V and 10 bases at J, with 4 bases between the two ends. CDR3 in amino acids: CASSHGSPLHF. The CDR3 region has the DNA TGTGCCAGCAGCCACGGATCACCCCTCCACTTT.

The V call is TRBV14, the J call TRBJ2-3; 9 bases map to TRBD2. The CDR3 loop spans 16 amino acids. Germline CDR1 is SGHDN and CDR2 is FVKESK. J was trimmed by 0 bases and V by 4 bases; bases with no gene match: 5. The CDR3 nucleotides read TGTGCCAGCAGCCGAAGCGGGGGGACTAGCACAGATACGCAGTATTTT. Translated, it gives CASSRSGGTSTDTQYF.

The rearrangement links TRBV12-3 or TRBV12-4 to TRBJ2-3; the match to TRBD1 covers 8 bases. The CDR3 extends over 13 amino acids. V shed 7 bases and J 6 bases; nucleotides not matched to a gene: 6. The CDR3: CASTGGGMDTQYF. The CDR3 DNA follows: TGTGCCAGCACAGGGGGCGGGATGGATACGCAGTATTTT.

The chain joins TRBV7-2 to TRBJ2-7, with 10 bases that match TRBD2. The CDR3 contains 14 residues. Germline-derived CDR1 and CDR2 are SGHTA and FQGNSA. V dropped 6 bases and J dropped 12; count of bases not matched to a gene: 14. CDR3 DNA sequence: TGTGCCAGCAGTCGGACTAGCGGTAAAGAGACCCGGTACTTC. It codes for CASSRTSGKETRYF. The complete variable domain, with remaining parts taken from reference TRBV7-2 and TRBJ2-7, reads GAGVSQSPSNKVTEKGKDVELRCDPISGHTALYWYRQSLGQGLEFLIYFQGNSAPDKSGLPSDRFSAERTGGSVSTLTIQRTQQEDSAVYLCASSRTSGKETRYFGPGTRLTVT.

This chain links TRBV29-1 with TRBJ2-3; D possibly corresponds to TRBD1 (8 bases). CDR3 size: 16 residues. Germline CDR1 and CDR2: SQVTM and ANQGSEA. The V end lost 1 base, the J end lost 4 bases, and 18 bases lay between the germline ends. In DNA form, the CDR3 reads TGCAGCGTTGAAGTTACACAGGGGGGGGTTGCAGATACGCAGTATTTT. Translation gives CSVEVTQGGVADTQYF.

The chain is built from TRBV29-1 and TRBJ1-4, with unresolved D. Between the trimmed V and J ends, which lost 2 bases and 3 bases, there was a span of 10 bases. This CDR3 has 14 residues. CDR1 and CDR2 from the germline V gene are SQVTM and ANQGSEA. In DNA, the CDR3 is TGCAGCGTTGAATCTGCGACACCTAATGAAAAACTGTTTTTT. This codes for CSVESATPNEKLFF.

This chain joins TRBV28 and TRBJ2-7; TRBD2 matches at 8 bases. Germline lookup yields CDR1 MDHEN and CDR2 SYDVKM. V trimming: 5 bases; J trimming: 0 bases; junction bases outside the gene matches: 9. There are 16 residues in the CDR3. DNA for the CDR3: TGTGCCAGCAGTCCCCCGGGGGGGGGAAACTCCTACGAGCAGTACTTC. Translating it yields CASSPPGGGNSYEQYF. Together with reference TRBV28 and TRBJ2-7, the CDR3 gives the full variable domain: DVKVTQSSRYLVKRTGEKVFLECVQDMDHENMFWYRQDPGLGLRLIYFSYDVKMKEKGDIPEGYSVSREKKERFSLILESASTNQTSMYLCASSPPGGGNSYEQYFGPGTRLTVT.

V usage is TRBV3-1 and J usage is TRBJ1-1; TRBD1 matches 7 bases. V gave up 4 bases and J gave up 3 bases; unmatched junction bases: 14. This CDR3 has 17 residues. The germline CDR1 and CDR2 sequences are LGHDT and YNNKEL (reference sequence). The CDR3 is CASSRRTGGWTDTEAFF. CDR3 DNA sequence: TGTGCCAGCAGCCGGCGGACAGGCGGATGGACGGACACTGAAGCTTTCTTT.

This clonotype came up a few times. The chain is built from TRBV7-8 and TRBJ2-1, with TRBD2 identical over 10 bases. CDR3 length equals 18 residues. CDR1 is SGHVS and CDR2 is FQNEAQ in the germline V gene. Trimming at V came to 7 bases and at J to 5 bases, leaving 17 bases not matched to a gene. The CDR3 is CASTNRTRAGGLHNEQFF. Written as DNA, the CDR3 is TGTGCCAGCACTAATAGAACCCGAGCGGGGGGGCTCCACAATGAGCAGTTCTTC.